The rows below give T cell receptor beta chains drawn from one sample of a study of OX40 agonist ivuxolimab in advanced cancers. The data were produced by immunoSEQ multiplex PCR, yet TCRdb's version contains in-frame clones alone and is incomplete. The table has 45,000 to 70,000 clones, about 89% seen once. The material sequenced was CD4+ or CD8+ T cells sorted from blood, taken in a trial of the OX40 agonist ivuxolimab. These receptors were taken from an adult with an advanced solid tumor such as melanoma, head and neck, liver or kidney cancer. Both conserved end residues are part of each CDR3. The D gene is left open where the match is weak. Size values are once, few and many counts, or a class for expanded clones, and some rows have none.

v_call: TRBV18; d_call: TRBD1; j_call: TRBJ1-5; clone_size: NA; cdr3_nt: TGTGCCAGCTCACCTCGGACAGGGGCCAATCAGCCCCAGCATTTT; cdr3_aa: CASSPRTGANQPQHF
v_call: TRBV6-6; d_call: NA; j_call: TRBJ1-6; clone_size: NA; cdr3_nt: TGTGCCAGCAGTTACTCGTCAAGTCTTAATTCACCCCTCCACTTT; cdr3_aa: CASSYSSSLNSPLHF
v_call: TRBV14; d_call: NA; j_call: TRBJ2-3; clone_size: NA; cdr3_nt: TGTGCCAGCAGTCACACAGATACGCAGTATTTT; cdr3_aa: CASSHTDTQYF
v_call: TRBV11-2; d_call: TRBD1; j_call: TRBJ2-7; clone_size: NA; cdr3_nt: TGTGCCAGCAGCCTGGGGACAGCGAGATCCTACGAGCAGTACTTC; cdr3_aa: CASSLGTARSYEQYF
v_call: TRBV25-1; d_call: TRBD1; j_call: TRBJ1-2; clone_size: NA; cdr3_nt: TGTGCCAGCAGTTTCAGGGGGCGCGATGGCTACACCTTC; cdr3_aa: CASSFRGRDGYTF
v_call: TRBV29-1; d_call: TRBD1; j_call: TRBJ2-5; clone_size: NA; cdr3_nt: TGCAGCGTTGAGGGACAGGGCCCAGAGACCCAGTACTTC; cdr3_aa: CSVEGQGPETQYF
v_call: TRBV5-5; d_call: TRBD1; j_call: TRBJ1-4; clone_size: NA; cdr3_nt: TGTGCCAGCAGCTTAGACAGGGTGAATGAAAAACTGTTTTTT; cdr3_aa: CASSLDRVNEKLFF
v_call: TRBV6-1; d_call: NA; j_call: TRBJ1-1; clone_size: NA; cdr3_nt: TGTGCCAGCGGTCAAATCGGATCCTTGAACACTGAAGCTTTCTTT; cdr3_aa: CASGQIGSLNTEAFF
v_call: TRBV6-6; d_call: NA; j_call: TRBJ2-5; clone_size: NA; cdr3_nt: TGTGCCAGCAGCCCACCGGGGCAAGAGACCCAGTACTTC; cdr3_aa: CASSPPGQETQYF
v_call: TRBV19; d_call: NA; j_call: TRBJ2-7; clone_size: NA; cdr3_nt: TGTGCCAGTAGTATGGTTCGGGACTACGAGCAGTACTTC; cdr3_aa: CASSMVRDYEQYF
v_call: TRBV5-1; d_call: NA; j_call: TRBJ1-1; clone_size: NA; cdr3_nt: TGCGCCAGCAGCACGGTCCCTGGAGGAATGAACACTGAAGCTTTCTTT; cdr3_aa: CASSTVPGGMNTEAFF
v_call: TRBV10-2; d_call: NA; j_call: TRBJ1-1; clone_size: NA; cdr3_nt: TGCGCCAGCATGAAGGGGCTGAACACTGAAGCTTTCTTT; cdr3_aa: CASMKGLNTEAFF
v_call: TRBV7-2; d_call: TRBD2; j_call: TRBJ2-5; clone_size: few; cdr3_nt: TGTGCCAGCAGCTCCAGATTAGCGGGAGGGCCAGTTTGGAAGACCCAGTACTTC; cdr3_aa: CASSSRLAGGPVWKTQYF
v_call: TRBV6-5; d_call: TRBD2; j_call: TRBJ2-7; clone_size: NA; cdr3_nt: TGTGCCAGCAGTTACACCAGCGGGGCGCCCTACGAGCAGTACTTC; cdr3_aa: CASSYTSGAPYEQYF
v_call: TRBV5-1; d_call: NA; j_call: TRBJ1-1; clone_size: NA; cdr3_nt: TGCGCCAGCAGCTCCTTAGGACAGAAGACTGAAGCTTTCTTT; cdr3_aa: CASSSLGQKTEAFF
v_call: TRBV4-1; d_call: NA; j_call: TRBJ2-5; clone_size: NA; cdr3_nt: TGCGCCAGCAGCCAAGAGGGCGCACTAGCCATACAAGAGACCCAGTACTTC; cdr3_aa: CASSQEGALAIQETQYF
v_call: TRBV7-9; d_call: NA; j_call: TRBJ2-7; clone_size: NA; cdr3_nt: TGTGCCAGCAGCTCAACTCCATACGAGCAGTACTTC; cdr3_aa: CASSSTPYEQYF
v_call: TRBV25-1; d_call: NA; j_call: TRBJ1-6; clone_size: NA; cdr3_nt: TGTGCCAGCAGTGGAGGGTTTGGGACCCTCCACTTT; cdr3_aa: CASSGGFGTLHF
v_call: TRBV4-1; d_call: TRBD1; j_call: TRBJ1-1; clone_size: NA; cdr3_nt: TGCGCCAGCAGCCCGGGGGACAGGTGGGATGGAACTGAAGCTTTCTTT; cdr3_aa: CASSPGDRWDGTEAFF
v_call: TRBV7-9; d_call: NA; j_call: TRBJ2-3; clone_size: NA; cdr3_nt: TGTGCCAGCAGCTTACTTCCAGGCACAGATACGCAGTATTTT; cdr3_aa: CASSLLPGTDTQYF
v_call: TRBV6-5; d_call: NA; j_call: TRBJ1-2; clone_size: NA; cdr3_nt: TGTGCCAGCACTAGCCCGGGGGCAATCTATGGCTACACCTTC; cdr3_aa: CASTSPGAIYGYTF
v_call: TRBV18; d_call: NA; j_call: TRBJ1-2; clone_size: NA; cdr3_nt: TGTGCCAGCTCACCTCCTGGGAATGATGGCTACACCTTC; cdr3_aa: CASSPPGNDGYTF
v_call: TRBV6-4; d_call: NA; j_call: TRBJ2-7; clone_size: NA; cdr3_nt: TGTGCCAGCAGTGACCCCAACCCCGGGCGGATCGATGATAACGAGCAGTACTTC; cdr3_aa: CASSDPNPGRIDDNEQYF
v_call: TRBV28; d_call: NA; j_call: TRBJ2-2; clone_size: NA; cdr3_nt: TGTGCCAGCATTAGAGCCGGCGGGGAGCTGTTTTTT; cdr3_aa: CASIRAGGELFF
v_call: TRBV19; d_call: TRBD1; j_call: TRBJ2-7; clone_size: NA; cdr3_nt: TGTGCCAGTAGCACAGGGGACATCTCCTACGAGCAGTACTTC; cdr3_aa: CASSTGDISYEQYF
v_call: TRBV6-1; d_call: NA; j_call: TRBJ1-2; clone_size: NA; cdr3_nt: TGTGCCAGCAGTGAGCTGGGTGGACGGATCCTGGTGGGCTACACCTTC; cdr3_aa: CASSELGGRILVGYTF
v_call: TRBV10-3; d_call: NA; j_call: TRBJ2-3; clone_size: NA; cdr3_nt: TGTGCCATCGGTAGGGGGCTAGCGGGTACAGATACGCAGTATTTT; cdr3_aa: CAIGRGLAGTDTQYF
v_call: TRBV28; d_call: TRBD2; j_call: TRBJ2-7; clone_size: NA; cdr3_nt: TGTGCCAGCAGGATGACTAGCGGGGGTGGCGAGCAGTACTTC; cdr3_aa: CASRMTSGGGEQYF
v_call: TRBV30; d_call: TRBD1; j_call: TRBJ1-2; clone_size: once; cdr3_nt: TGTGCCTGGGCCTCGACAGGGCGGGATGGCTACACCTTC; cdr3_aa: CAWASTGRDGYTF
v_call: TRBV9; d_call: TRBD2; j_call: TRBJ2-1; clone_size: NA; cdr3_nt: TGTGCCAGCAGCCCACCCCGGGGGGGCCGGAATGAGCAGTTCTTC; cdr3_aa: CASSPPRGGRNEQFF
v_call: TRBV27; d_call: TRBD2; j_call: TRBJ2-7; clone_size: NA; cdr3_nt: TGTGCCAGCAGTGGGCGCCCGGGACTAGCGGGAGCAGGCTACGAGCAGTACTTC; cdr3_aa: CASSGRPGLAGAGYEQYF
v_call: TRBV5-1; d_call: TRBD1; j_call: TRBJ2-5; clone_size: NA; cdr3_nt: TGCGCCAGCAGCGCCGGACAGGGGAAAGAGACCCAGTACTTC; cdr3_aa: CASSAGQGKETQYF
v_call: TRBV19; d_call: NA; j_call: TRBJ2-7; clone_size: once; cdr3_nt: TGTGCCAGTAGCGCCGGGACCGAGAGCTACGAGCAGTACTTC; cdr3_aa: CASSAGTESYEQYF
v_call: TRBV10-3; d_call: TRBD1; j_call: TRBJ1-2; clone_size: NA; cdr3_nt: TGTGCCATCGGGACAGGGGTATATGGCTACACCTTC; cdr3_aa: CAIGTGVYGYTF
v_call: TRBV7-9; d_call: TRBD1; j_call: TRBJ1-1; clone_size: NA; cdr3_nt: TGTGCCAGCAGCAGGGGACAGGCCACGGGGGGAGCTTTCTTT; cdr3_aa: CASSRGQATGGAFF
v_call: TRBV2; d_call: TRBD1; j_call: TRBJ2-6; clone_size: NA; cdr3_nt: TGTGCCAGCAGTGGACAAAAAATCTCCGGGACAGGGACCTCTGGGGCCAACGTCCTGACTTTC; cdr3_aa: CASSGQKISGTGTSGANVLTF
v_call: TRBV19; d_call: NA; j_call: TRBJ2-6; clone_size: once; cdr3_nt: TGTGCCAGTAGTGAGGGGGCGGGAGGGGCCAACGTCCTGACTTTC; cdr3_aa: CASSEGAGGANVLTF
v_call: TRBV5-1; d_call: NA; j_call: TRBJ2-2; clone_size: few; cdr3_nt: TGCGCCAGCAGCTTCCGTCTCAGGACGCTGAACACCGGGGAGCTGTTTTTT; cdr3_aa: CASSFRLRTLNTGELFF
v_call: TRBV7-3; d_call: NA; j_call: TRBJ2-2; clone_size: once; cdr3_nt: TGTGCCAGCAGCTCAGGGGTCACCGGGGAGCTGTTTTTT; cdr3_aa: CASSSGVTGELFF
v_call: TRBV2; d_call: NA; j_call: TRBJ2-3; clone_size: NA; cdr3_nt: TGTGCCAGCAGTGAAGGAATTATAGGGGATACGCAGTATTTT; cdr3_aa: CASSEGIIGDTQYF
v_call: TRBV5-1; d_call: NA; j_call: TRBJ2-7; clone_size: few; cdr3_nt: TGCGCCAGCAGCTTGAGTCGGAGCTACGAGCAGTACTTC; cdr3_aa: CASSLSRSYEQYF
v_call: TRBV28; d_call: TRBD2; j_call: TRBJ2-1; clone_size: NA; cdr3_nt: TGTGCCAGCAAGCGGGGGAGCTCCTACAATGAGCAGTTCTTC; cdr3_aa: CASKRGSSYNEQFF
v_call: TRBV19; d_call: NA; j_call: TRBJ1-1; clone_size: few; cdr3_nt: TGTGCCAGTAGTATAAACCCGGAGGGCCGAACAGGGGCTTTCTTT; cdr3_aa: CASSINPEGRTGAFF
v_call: TRBV19; d_call: TRBD1; j_call: TRBJ1-1; clone_size: NA; cdr3_nt: TGTGCCAGTAGTCCGGGACAGAAAATGAACACTGAAGCTTTCTTT; cdr3_aa: CASSPGQKMNTEAFF
v_call: TRBV19; d_call: TRBD1; j_call: TRBJ2-5; clone_size: NA; cdr3_nt: TGTGCCAGTAGTATTACAGGGGATCACCAAGAGACCCAGTACTTC; cdr3_aa: CASSITGDHQETQYF
v_call: TRBV21-1; d_call: NA; j_call: TRBJ2-7; clone_size: NA; cdr3_nt: TGTGCCAGCAGCAAAGAGACAGGAAGGCGTGAGCAGTACTTC; cdr3_aa: CASSKETGRREQYF
v_call: TRBV5-1; d_call: TRBD2; j_call: TRBJ2-3; clone_size: NA; cdr3_nt: TGCGCCAGCAGCGGGACTAGCCCCGCAGATACGCAGTATTTT; cdr3_aa: CASSGTSPADTQYF
v_call: TRBV11-2; d_call: TRBD1; j_call: TRBJ1-2; clone_size: NA; cdr3_nt: TGTGCCAGCAGCGCCTTAACAGGGGGGGCCTATGGCTACACCTTC; cdr3_aa: CASSALTGGAYGYTF
v_call: TRBV28; d_call: NA; j_call: TRBJ2-5; clone_size: NA; cdr3_nt: TGTGCCAGCAGCCAGGGATTGGAGACCCAGTACTTC; cdr3_aa: CASSQGLETQYF
v_call: TRBV5-1; d_call: TRBD1; j_call: TRBJ1-2; clone_size: NA; cdr3_nt: TGCGCCAGCAGCTTAGGAGGGGGCGATGGCTACACCTTC; cdr3_aa: CASSLGGGDGYTF
v_call: TRBV27; d_call: NA; j_call: TRBJ1-5; clone_size: once; cdr3_nt: TGTGCCAGCAGTTTAGCCCATAGCAATCAGCCCCAGCATTTT; cdr3_aa: CASSLAHSNQPQHF
v_call: TRBV11-2; d_call: NA; j_call: TRBJ2-4; clone_size: NA; cdr3_nt: TGTGCCAGCAGCTTAGCCCTATCTCAGTACTTC; cdr3_aa: CASSLALSQYF
v_call: TRBV5-1; d_call: TRBD1; j_call: TRBJ2-6; clone_size: NA; cdr3_nt: TGCGCCAGCAGCACCTACTCTCCGGACAGGGGTAGGCTGATCACTGGGGCCAACGTCCTGACTTTC; cdr3_aa: CASSTYSPDRGRLITGANVLTF
v_call: TRBV19; d_call: TRBD2; j_call: TRBJ2-1; clone_size: NA; cdr3_nt: TGTGCCAGTAGTACCGGGACTAGCGGGAGAGGTGAGCAGTTCTTC; cdr3_aa: CASSTGTSGRGEQFF
v_call: TRBV10-3; d_call: NA; j_call: TRBJ2-1; clone_size: NA; cdr3_nt: TGTGCCACCCAGGGGCCCGCCGATGAGCAGTTCTTC; cdr3_aa: CATQGPADEQFF
v_call: TRBV5-4; d_call: NA; j_call: TRBJ1-4; clone_size: once; cdr3_nt: TGTGCCAGCAGCTTTTTCGGGGGGTCCAATGAAAAACTGTTTTTT; cdr3_aa: CASSFFGGSNEKLFF
v_call: TRBV2; d_call: NA; j_call: TRBJ2-7; clone_size: NA; cdr3_nt: TGTGCCAGCAGTGATAGGGGCTACGAGCAGTACTTC; cdr3_aa: CASSDRGYEQYF